This T cell receptor (beta chain) stems from a study of immune cell composition in non-small cell lung cancer. General study points: Squamous carcinomas (approximately 75%) more often had tumour-associated clones >0.5% than adenocarcinomas (33%).

The trim removed 0 bases at V and 5 bases at J, leaving 6 bases unmatched. This CDR3 is built from 15 residues. Germline values: CDR1 SGHDT, CDR2 YYEEEE. Normal lung was sampled as far from the tumour as possible, at least 3 cm. Comment on this clone: The antigen is undetermined.

The method was immunoSEQ multiplex PCR; TCRdb's version includes in-frame clones alone and lacks a portion of them. The sample yields about 6,800 clones, just under 85% seen once. The source of this sequence is a human donor with non-small cell lung cancer. V is TRBV5-6 and J is TRBJ2-5; 8 bases agree with TRBD2. Input material: non-adjacent lung tissue. DNA for the CDR3: TGTGCCAGCAGCTTGGGGCGGGGGGCTTCGGAGACCCAGTACTTC. It encodes CASSLGRGASETQYF. Drawing the rest from reference TRBV5-6 and TRBJ2-5, the complete variable domain is DAGVTQSPTHLIKTRGQQVTLRCSPKSGHDTVSWYQQALGQGPQFIFQYYEEEERQRGNFPDRFSGHQFPNYSSELNVNALLLGDSALYLCASSLGRGASETQYFGPGTRLLVL.